This T cell receptor (beta chain) was observed in a study of vaccination and CD4 T cells after COVID-19. Treatment specified: 10-day PBMC culture with coronavirus spike peptide pools or control peptides (ViraFEST assay). The Oncomine TCR Beta short-read assay was applied to DNA of cultured CD4+ T cells. MiXCR was run by TCRdb on the PCR reads, yielding one entry per CDR3 protein. The table lists over 12,000 distinct CDR3 sequences, roughly 50% of them singletons. CDR3 length: 17 residues. Trimming cost V 0 bases and J 2 bases, with 19 bases left between them. Germline V CDR1 and CDR2: DFQATT, SNEGSKA (reference sequence). Of note for this clonotype: The antigen is unknown.

Sample: CD4+ T cells from blood, cultured in vitro. The TCR sequence derives from a human donor who had recovered from COVID-19. The V gene is TRBV20-1, the J gene TRBJ1-2; no definite D call. The CDR3 sequence: CSARDPLPSGRNYGYTF. Written as DNA, the CDR3 is TGCAGTGCTAGAGATCCCCTTCCCTCGGGGAGGAACTATGGCTACACCTTC.